At least ten counts were recorded for the clone carrying this TCR beta chain. Original data processing: Reference gene primer amplification in the assay estimated nucleated cell counts. Only in-frame clones appear in the TCRdb table, and some are missing; sequencing was by immunoSEQ multiplex PCR. D and trimming were read from the DNA, whereas the V and J calls and clone size are those reported in that table. The table lists about 210,000 clones, 83% of them singletons. Germline CDR1 reads MNHEY; CDR2 reads SMNVEV (reference sequence). This CDR3 has 16 amino acids. Trimming took 6 bases from V and 2 from J, leaving 14 bases between them. The data derive from a study of blood T cell repertoires in COVID-19. Study overall: Both acute and convalescent COVID-19 samples were obtained from the United States, Italy and Spain. From T cells, B-cell-depleted T cells, or PBMCs came the material, which was cDNA or gDNA.

Material for sequencing was peripheral blood. The rearrangement uses TRBV27 and TRBJ1-6; D unresolved. The sequence was obtained from a woman aged 40 to 50 with active or convalescent COVID-19. The CDR3 DNA sequence: TGTGCCAGCAGCAGGTCTTTCCAGGCCTATAATTCACCCCTCCACTTT. Protein product: CASSRSFQAYNSPLHF.